One and the same sample provided the 5 T cell receptor beta chains below, sequenced in a study of T cells in Graves' hyperthyroidism and ophthalmopathy. Amplification of TCR beta CDR3 regions was performed using RNA transcripts as template. The study used the HTBI primer set for a first-round RT-PCR of the TCR CDR3. One entry per CDR3 protein results from TCRdb running MiXCR on the multiplex PCR reads. The sample includes hundreds of thousands of distinct CDR3 sequences, approximately 15% seen only once; the top ten take around 9.6%. The sample taken for sequencing was blood. The receptor set was obtained from a woman aged 18 to 35 with Graves' hyperthyroidism.

V is TRBV28 and J is TRBJ2-5; D gene ambiguous. Germline-derived CDR1 and CDR2 are MDHEN and SYDVKM. Trimming left V 8 bases short and J 5 bases short, with 15 bases between. The CDR3 extends over 13 amino acids. This CDR3 is CASGGPGSETQYF. The DNA for the CDR3 is TGTGCCAGCGGTGGTCCAGGATCCGAGACCCAGTACTTC.

The J gene is TRBJ2-7, the V gene TRBV6-1, with TRBD2 matching over 7 bases. Trimming at V came to 5 bases and at J to 0 bases, leaving 7 bases not matched to a gene. The CDR3 covers 15 residues. The V gene's germline CDR1 is MNHNS and CDR2 SASEGT. CDR3 amino acids: CASSYIGGSSYEQYF. The DNA of the CDR3 is TGTGCCAGCAGTTACATAGGCGGGAGCTCCTACGAGCAGTACTTC.

A few counts support this clonotype. The chain combines TRBV3-1 with TRBJ2-2, with D unresolved. From germline, CDR1 is LGHDT and CDR2 YNNKEL (reference sequence). The ends were cut back, 4 bases at V and 3 bases at J, with 9 bases in the middle. There are 14 residues in the CDR3. The CDR3 region is CASSPDLDTGELFF. CDR3 DNA: TGTGCCAGCAGCCCTGACCTGGACACCGGGGAGCTGTTTTTT. Supplemented by reference TRBV3-1 and TRBJ2-2, the full variable domain reads DTAVSQTPKYLVTQMGNDKSIKCEQNLGHDTMYWYKQDSKKFLKIMFSYNNKELIINETVPNRFSPKSPDKAHLNLHINSLELGDSAVYFCASSPDLDTGELFFGEGSRLTVL.

This clonotype was counted ten times or more. This chain uses TRBV12-3 or TRBV12-4 with TRBJ2-1; TRBD2 matches at 14 bases. The CDR3 is made up of 18 amino acids. With V trimmed by 1 base and J by 6 bases, 8 bases remained unmatched. The CDR3 protein is CASSLVRRGLAGANEQFF. The CDR3 DNA sequence: TGTGCCAGCAGTTTAGTTCGCAGGGGACTAGCGGGAGCCAATGAGCAGTTCTTC.

This clonotype was seen ten or more times. CDR3 sequence: CASSLNEGPEAFF. The CDR3 coding sequence is TGTGCCAGCTCACTAAACGAGGGTCCCGAAGCTTTCTTT. The gene calls are TRBV18 and TRBJ1-1; no definite D call. This CDR3 is built from 13 residues. The V gene lost 4 bases and the J gene lost 8 bases, with 14 bases spanning the gap. Germline CDR1 and CDR2: KGHSH and LQKENI.